This TCR beta chain was captured in a study of human T cells and chemical hapten exposure (dated by TCRdb to the early 2020s). Background for the entire study: For sensitization, 2% DPC in acetone was applied to an approximately 2 cm by approximately 2 cm area of upper inner arm skin. In alopecia patients, the study followed how the peripheral blood TCR repertoire changed in vivo over primary and secondary sensitization to diphenylcyclopropenone (DPC), a hapten. Blood was sampled from patients pre-sensitization (week 0) and at 2, 6 and about 24 weeks after DPC sensitization. Libraries were pooled for sequencing, and variation in per-sample TCR yields was attributed mainly to small differences in library volumes within the pool. Throughout the approximately 25-week study period, patients were also given weekly therapeutic DPC doses on the scalp. For TCR sequencing, blood came from about 29 alopecia patients at anywhere from one to four time points (pre-sensitization, 2, 6 and 24 weeks). The patient cohort, mostly female, included alopecia areata with under or over 50% scalp involvement, alopecia totalis and alopecia universalis. Patch tests used Finn chambers with 0.01% DPC on the upper back, scored after 6 days by International Contact Dermatitis Research Group standards. Study-level results and caveats: Patch test score correlated positively with the number of PT1 expanded TCRs, reaching significance at thresholds 8, 16 and 32 but not at 4. Because all patients had alopecia, a presumed autoimmune disease, the immune response of the patients might differ from that of healthy individuals. Expanded TCRs formed significantly more large CDR3 similarity clusters than pre-sensitization or healthy control sets, consistent with antigen-driven responses. Repeated subsampling changed both the strength of the expansion versus patch-test correlation and the threshold at which the correlation became significant. No change with DPC sensitization was found in the number of TCRs above 1 in 1000 frequency, and no evidence of global repertoire structure alterations was found.

In regard to this clonotype: Its antigen specificity is not known. Base quality data are lacking; no much larger clone is found one base away.

From V the trimming removes 0 bases and from J it removes 7 bases, while the gene matches leave 5 bases of the junction unaccounted for. Counted from cysteine to phenylalanine, this CDR3 has 15 amino acids. Just CDR3 DNA is preserved here, 45 bases in frame from base 1. CDR1 and CDR2, looked up from the germline V gene (reference sequence), are DFQATT and SNEGSKA. Per the publication, the time point label means: pre-sensitization, week 0. The label giving this sample's treatment or condition can be read as: therapeutic diphenylcyclopropenone sensitization with weekly scalp DPC. At every patch-test visit, the blood draw took place before the patch test was put on. To be eligible, patients had to be aged 18 to 70, diagnosed with alopecia and judged suitable for DPC therapy, while pregnant patients were excluded. Total RNA was extracted from unfractionated whole blood that had been collected in Tempus Blood RNA tubes.

Library preparation used RACE. These reads were obtained on a NextSeq 500. During library preparation, unique molecular identifiers were attached to individual cDNA molecules so that TCRs could be counted in a quantitative, reproducible way. For every blood RNA sample, sequencing covered both the TCR alpha and TCR beta chains. As for the authors' bioinformatics: A median of around 96,000 TCRs per sample was observed, with a range of roughly 20,000 to 750,000. The Decombinator software suite was used to annotate V, J and CDR3 in the TCR reads. Every sample was subsampled to the same number of TCRs (28,000) for the PS versus PT1 abundance plots. TCRs were defined as expanded if absent before sensitization and observed at least eight times at the 2-week time point. TCRdb trimmed public reads at Q25 via fastp, called clones via MiXCR and kept in-frame beta chains. Rows with a matching CDR3 protein are joined into one entry that keeps the most common DNA and genes. V and J calls and clone size were set by TCRdb, not the authors. The sample data list 300,000 to 400,000 distinct CDR3 sequences, and roughly 5.3% of these were observed just once. The ten largest clones add up to 2% to 3% of the sample.

Source: whole blood, taken in connection with sensitization to the hapten diphenylcyclopropenone (DPC). The receptor was isolated from a woman in her 50s with alopecia areata. Some clones in this sample may be carry-over from other donors' samples. The sequence links TRBV20-1 to TRBJ2-1; TRBD2 lines up with 11 middle nucleotides. The CDR3 is CSARDSGGARNEQFF. The base sequence is TGCAGTGCTAGAGATAGCGGGGGGGCCCGGAATGAGCAGTTCTTC.